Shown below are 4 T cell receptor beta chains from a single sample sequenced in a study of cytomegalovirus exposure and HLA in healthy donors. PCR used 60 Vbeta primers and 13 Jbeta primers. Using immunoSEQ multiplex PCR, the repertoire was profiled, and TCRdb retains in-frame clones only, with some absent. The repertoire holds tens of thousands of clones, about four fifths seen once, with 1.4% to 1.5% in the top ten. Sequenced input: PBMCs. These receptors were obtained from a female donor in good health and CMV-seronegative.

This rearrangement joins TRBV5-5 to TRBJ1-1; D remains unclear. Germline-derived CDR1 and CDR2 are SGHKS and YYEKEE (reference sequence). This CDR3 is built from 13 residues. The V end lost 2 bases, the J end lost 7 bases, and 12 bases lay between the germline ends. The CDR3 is CASSFQVAREAFF. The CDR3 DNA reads TGTGCCAGCAGCTTTCAAGTGGCCCGTGAAGCTTTCTTT.

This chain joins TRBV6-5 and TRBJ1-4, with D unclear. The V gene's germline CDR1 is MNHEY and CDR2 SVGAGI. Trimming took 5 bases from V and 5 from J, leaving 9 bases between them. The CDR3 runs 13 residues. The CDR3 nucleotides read TGTGCCAGCAGTACGGGTTGGAATGAAAAACTGTTTTTT. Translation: CASSTGWNEKLFF.

This chain's CDR3 is CASSEGTARGTEAFF. The DNA for the CDR3 is TGTGCCAGCAGCGAGGGGACAGCTAGGGGAACTGAAGCTTTCTTT. The V call is TRBV9, the J call TRBJ1-1, with 7 positions matching TRBD1. Germline assignment: CDR1 SGDLS and CDR2 YYNGEE. CDR3 length: 15 amino acids. V was pared by 3 bases and J by 5 bases, with 10 bases of the junction left unmatched.

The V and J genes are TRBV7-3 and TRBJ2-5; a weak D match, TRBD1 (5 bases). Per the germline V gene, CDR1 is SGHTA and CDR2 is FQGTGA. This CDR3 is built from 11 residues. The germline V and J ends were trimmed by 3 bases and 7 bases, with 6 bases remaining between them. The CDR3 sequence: CASSFRGTQYF. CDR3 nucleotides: TGTGCCAGCAGCTTTAGGGGGACCCAGTACTTC.